The subject of this entry is one TCR beta chain. Assay: immunoSEQ multiplex PCR; the TCRdb copy retains only in-frame clones and omits some. The sample includes 250,000 or so clones, about 87% of them seen just once. Germline V lookup: CDR1 LNHDA, CDR2 SQIVND (reference sequence). The length of the CDR3 is 14 residues. The V end was cut by 6 bases, the J end by 3 bases, with 12 bases between. This specimen belongs to a study of blood T cell repertoires in COVID-19. Study at large: Samples of COVID-19 (acute and convalescent) were obtained from the United States, Italy and Spain.

The sequence was obtained from a woman in her 30s with COVID-19, enrolled during active disease. Sequenced material: peripheral blood. This chain uses TRBV19 with TRBJ1-5; TRBD1 might be the D (6 bases). The CDR3 is CASRPGHPNQPQHF. CDR3 bases: TGTGCCAGTAGGCCGGGACACCCCAATCAGCCCCAGCATTTT.